Listed here are 13 T cell receptor beta chains from one sample, sequenced in a study of control samples from healthy donors and cancer patients. TCRdb's table, derived via immunoSEQ multiplex PCR, lists solely in-frame clones and lacks some. The sample yields around 140,000 clones, nearly 90% seen once. The sequenced material came from PBMCs. The receptor set was obtained from a man aged 45 to 65 with head and neck cancer.

This sequence joins TRBV7-6 and TRBJ2-2, with 9 bases identical to TRBD1. Germline CDR1 and CDR2: SGHVS and FNYEAQ. The CDR3 runs 16 residues. J was trimmed by 1 base and V by 5 bases; bases with no gene match: 5. The CDR3 nucleotides read TGTGCCAGCAGCATCCGGACAGGGGAGAACACCGGGGAGCTGTTTTTT. Translated, it gives CASSIRTGENTGELFF.

V gene TRBV7-9 combines with J gene TRBJ1-4; D is undetermined. V was clipped by 4 bases and J by 4 bases, with 4 bases between them. There are 12 residues in the CDR3. Germline V gene lookup returns CDR1 SEHNR and CDR2 FQNEAQ (reference sequence). The CDR3 loop is CASSSVNEKLFF. CDR3 in DNA: TGTGCCAGCAGCTCTGTTAATGAAAAACTGTTTTTT.

The rearrangement links TRBV18 to TRBJ1-2, with D possibly matching TRBD1 (6 bases). The germline gives CDR1 KGHSH, CDR2 LQKENI. The CDR3 sequence is 15 residues long. Trimming removed 3 bases from V and 0 bases from J, with 11 bases in between. In DNA, the CDR3 is TGTGCCAGCTCACCCCAAGACAGGACTAACTATGGCTACACCTTC. It encodes CASSPQDRTNYGYTF.

The chain couples TRBV6-5 to TRBJ2-7; 7 bases are a match to TRBD1. CDR3 length: 15 residues. J was trimmed by 3 bases and V by 0 bases; bases with no gene match: 5. Germline values: CDR1 MNHEY, CDR2 SVGAGI. The CDR3 nucleotides read TGTGCCAGCAGTTACTCGATGGCAGGGGGCTACGAGCAGTACTTC. Protein: CASSYSMAGGYEQYF.

This clone has a single count. The rearrangement joins TRBV6-5 to TRBJ2-5, with 10 bases that match TRBD2. This CDR3 is built from 15 residues. Germline-derived CDR1 and CDR2 are MNHEY and SVGAGI. The V segment lost 7 bases and the J segment 4 bases; nucleotides outside the gene matches: 9. CDR3 in amino acids: CASISYLAGVETQYF. Here the CDR3 DNA reads TGTGCCAGCATTTCTTACCTAGCGGGAGTAGAGACCCAGTACTTC.

This clone showed up just once. The chain combines TRBV24-1 with TRBJ2-1; 11 bases fit TRBD2. CDR1 is KGHDR and CDR2 is SFDVKD in the germline V gene. There are 21 residues in the CDR3. With 2 bases clipped from V and 0 bases from J, the junction kept 14 bases outside the gene matches. The CDR3 DNA reads TGTGCCACCAGTGATTCCCCTGAGGGTAGCGGGAGGGGTAGCTCCTACAATGAGCAGTTCTTC. Encoded protein: CATSDSPEGSGRGSSYNEQFF.

The J gene is TRBJ2-1, the V gene TRBV19; TRBD1 or TRBD2 may be the D gene (6 bases each). Germline CDR1 is LNHDA and CDR2 is SQIVND (reference sequence). The CDR3 length is 16 residues. Trimming cost V 5 bases and J 6 bases, with 20 bases left between them. The CDR3 loop is CASSGGRGRLLNEQFF. The CDR3 DNA sequence: TGTGCCAGTAGTGGGGGGCGCGGTCGTTTACTCAATGAGCAGTTCTTC. The variable domain in full, with the rest retrieved from reference TRBV19 and TRBJ2-1, is DGGITQSPKYLFRKEGQNVTLSCEQNLNHDAMYWYRQDPGQGLRLIYYSQIVNDFQKGDIAEGYSVSREKKESFPLTVTSAQKNPTAFYLCASSGGRGRLLNEQFFGPGTRLTVL.

The V gene is TRBV11-2, the J gene TRBJ2-7, with a possible D match to TRBD1 (7 bases). The CDR3 extends over 15 amino acids. Germline CDR1 and CDR2: SGHAT and FQNNGV. Trimming shortened V by 5 bases and J by 3 bases, and 17 bases separated the two germline ends. CDR3 loop: CASSPLPGGNYEQYF. The CDR3 region has the DNA TGTGCCAGCAGCCCCCTCCCAGGGGGGAACTACGAGCAGTACTTC.

The chain couples TRBV18 to TRBJ1-3, with TRBD1 matching 10 bases. Unmatched junction bases numbered 9, after V lost 4 bases and J lost 3 bases. Looked up from germline, CDR1 is KGHSH and CDR2 is LQKENI. CDR3 length equals 17 residues. CDR3 protein: CASSQTSTGGYGNTIYF. The CDR3 DNA sequence: TGTGCCAGCTCACAAACCTCGACAGGGGGCTATGGAAACACCATATATTTT.

V is TRBV25-1 and J is TRBJ1-6; tentative D call: TRBD1 (6 bases). Germline-derived CDR1 and CDR2 are MGHDK and SYGVNS. CDR3 length: 13 amino acids. The V end was cut by 8 bases, the J end by 9 bases, with 14 bases between. CDR3 in DNA: TGTGCCAGCGGGGGACAATACGGTTCACCCCTCCACTTT. Amino acid sequence: CASGGQYGSPLHF.

The chain links TRBV19 to TRBJ2-3, with 9 bases matching TRBD2. The CDR3 length is 16 residues. Trimming took 3 bases from V and 3 from J; bases not matched to a gene: 7. The germline gives CDR1 LNHDA, CDR2 SQIVND (reference sequence). This CDR3 reads CASSIGTSYLTDTQYF. CDR3 nucleotides: TGTGCCAGTAGTATTGGGACTAGCTACTTAACAGATACGCAGTATTTT.

The chain joins TRBV19 to TRBJ1-5; D not resolved. V was pared by 3 bases and J by 3 bases, with 12 bases between. Germline CDR1 and CDR2: LNHDA and SQIVND (reference sequence). The CDR3 runs 15 residues. CDR3 nucleotides: TGTGCCAGTAGTATGTTTTCGGGGTCCAATCAGCCCCAGCATTTT. Protein product: CASSMFSGSNQPQHF.

The J gene is TRBJ1-4, the V gene TRBV27; the match to TRBD1 covers 9 bases. The CDR3 is made up of 15 amino acids. V was pared by 5 bases and J by 13 bases, with 14 bases of the junction left unmatched. The germline V gene encodes CDR1 MNHEY and CDR2 SMNVEV (reference sequence). The CDR3 bases are TGTGCCAGCAGTCGGGACGAGACAGGGGGTAGTGCACTGTTTTTT. Residues: CASSRDETGGSALFF. Using reference TRBV27 and TRBJ1-4 for the parts outside the CDR3, the full variable domain is EAQVTQNPRYLITVTGKKLTVTCSQNMNHEYMSWYRQDPGLGLRQIYYSMNVEVTDKGDVPEGYKVSRKEKRNFPLILESPSPNQTSLYFCASSRDETGGSALFFGSGTQLSVL.